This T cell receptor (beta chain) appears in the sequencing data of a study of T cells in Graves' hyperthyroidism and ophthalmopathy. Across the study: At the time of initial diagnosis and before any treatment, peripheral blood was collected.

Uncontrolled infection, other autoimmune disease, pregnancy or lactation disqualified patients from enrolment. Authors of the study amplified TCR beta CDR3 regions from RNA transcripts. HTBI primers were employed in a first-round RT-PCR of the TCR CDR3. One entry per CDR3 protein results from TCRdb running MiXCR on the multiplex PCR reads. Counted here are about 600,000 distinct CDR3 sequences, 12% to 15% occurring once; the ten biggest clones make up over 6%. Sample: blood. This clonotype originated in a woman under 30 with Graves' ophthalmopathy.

The CDR3 protein is CASSPPYSNTEAFF. CDR3 sequence (DNA): TGTGCCAGCTCACCACCTTACTCGAACACTGAAGCTTTCTTT. This chain links TRBV18 with TRBJ1-1, with D uncertain. The CDR3 consists of 14 residues. Trimming left V 0 bases short and J 1 base short, with 6 bases between. CDR1 and CDR2 (germline): KGHSH, LQKENI.